The sequence of this T cell receptor beta chain was determined in a study of T cells in Graves' hyperthyroidism and ophthalmopathy. Graves' hyperthyroidism was deemed stable absent ophthalmopathy progression within 18 months. RNA transcripts yielded amplified TCR beta CDR3 regions. Initially, a first-round RT-PCR of the TCR CDR3 employed the HTBI primer set. TCRdb called the multiplex PCR reads again in MiXCR, with one record for every CDR3 protein. The table has about 350,000 distinct CDR3 sequences, roughly 13% seen once. Findings and limits, study-wide: Ophthalmopathy was predicted by the model a median of 6.5 months ahead of onset.

As to this clonotype: The antigen is unknown.

The V end lost 0 bases, the J end lost 8 bases, and 13 bases lay between the germline ends. This CDR3 is 14 amino acids long. CDR1 is DFQATT, CDR2 SNEGSKA, per germline (reference sequence). The V gene is TRBV20-1, the J gene TRBJ1-4; D remains ambiguous. This clonotype was obtained from a woman between 25 and 40 years old with Graves' hyperthyroidism. Sequencing was carried out using blood. This CDR3 reads CSARETGRREKLFF. In DNA, the CDR3 is TGCAGTGCTAGAGAGACCGGCCGGAGGGAAAAACTGTTTTTT.